These 28 T cell receptor beta chains originate from one sample sequenced in a study of shared clonotypes between healthy human individuals. Sequenced by immunoSEQ multiplex PCR; TCRdb stores in-frame clones only, minus some. In the table there are millions of clones, about 95% of which are singletons. The naive CD8 population came from CD45RO-negative cells selected for CCR7, without terminally differentiated effector memory CD45RA+ cells. Source material: naive CD8+ T cells sorted from blood. The receptor set was obtained from a man aged 18 to 29 in good health.

Remarks on this clone: This same CDR3 is encoded by further DNA sequences in the sample. This chain links TRBV13 with TRBJ2-7, with D possibly being TRBD1 (5 bases). V lost 1 base, J lost 1 base, and 8 bases lay in between. The germline V gene encodes CDR1 PRHDT and CDR2 FYEKMQ (reference sequence). The CDR3 is made up of 14 amino acids. The CDR3 region is CASSLEDRSYEQYF. As DNA, the CDR3 is TGTGCCAGCAGCTTAGAAGACAGATCCTACGAGCAGTACTTC.

V and J are TRBV7-2 and TRBJ2-6; perhaps D is TRBD1 or TRBD2 (5 bases each). There are 15 residues in the CDR3. CDR1 is SGHTA, CDR2 FQGNSA, per germline. The ends were cut back, 1 base at V and 11 bases at J, with 15 bases in the middle. CDR3 amino acids: CASSLVTAVGDVLTF. CDR3 in DNA: TGTGCCAGCAGCTTAGTAACGGCAGTGGGGGACGTCCTGACTTTC.

There are a few counts of this clone. The chain recombines TRBV27 with TRBJ2-1; the match to TRBD2 covers 13 bases. Germline lookup yields CDR1 MNHEY and CDR2 SMNVEV (reference sequence). With V trimmed by 5 bases and J by 6 bases, 7 bases remained unmatched. The CDR3 is made up of 16 amino acids. The CDR3 region is CASSLLGTSGINEQFF. The CDR3 DNA follows: TGTGCCAGCAGTCTACTGGGGACTAGCGGGATCAATGAGCAGTTCTTC.

As for this clone: At one of its ends the junction is not consistent with the germline gene, which may arise from a read error. V is TRBV6-6 and J is TRBJ2-7; possibly TRBD1 or TRBD2 for D (5 bases each). This CDR3 spans 13 amino acids. CDR1 is MNHNY, CDR2 SVGAGI, per germline (reference sequence). Written as DNA, the CDR3 is TGTGCCACCAGTTATGGGGGATCCTACGAGCAGTACTTC. The encoded protein is CATSYGGSYEQYF.

V and J are TRBV28 and TRBJ2-7, with TRBD2 matching over 8 bases. The V gene end was trimmed by 5 bases and the J gene end by 5 bases; junction bases not matched to a gene: 11. The germline V gene encodes CDR1 MDHEN and CDR2 SYDVKM. This CDR3 comprises 15 residues. DNA of the CDR3: TGTGCCAGCAGTCCGTACGTAGCGGGGTCCCACGAGCAGTACTTC. Translated: CASSPYVAGSHEQYF.

This chain uses TRBV9 with TRBJ2-1, with D perhaps TRBD2 (6 bases). Trimming left V 0 bases short and J 2 bases short, with 15 bases between. The CDR3 covers 17 residues. In germline, CDR1 is SGDLS, CDR2 YYNGEE. CDR3 protein: CASSVVASVRTYNEQFF. DNA of the CDR3: TGTGCCAGCAGCGTAGTAGCTAGCGTAAGGACCTACAATGAGCAGTTCTTC.

The chain carries TRBV30 and TRBJ2-3; D is undetermined. Germline V gene data show CDR1 as GTSNPN and CDR2 as SVGIG (reference sequence). The CDR3 contains 13 residues. V lost 8 bases, J lost 4 bases, and 16 bases lay in between. As DNA, the CDR3 is TGTGCCAGTGGTAAGGGTGTTGCAGATACGCAGTATTTT. Its translation is CASGKGVADTQYF.

Remarks on this clone: The same CDR3 also results from other DNA sequences found in this sample. The chain carries TRBV9 and TRBJ2-7; no reliable D call. Per the germline V gene, CDR1 is SGDLS and CDR2 is YYNGEE. There are 14 residues in the CDR3. The V end was cut by 0 bases, the J end by 2 bases, with 9 bases between. CDR3 residues: CASSVGGGAYEQYF. Written as DNA, the CDR3 is TGTGCCAGCAGCGTAGGGGGTGGCGCCTACGAGCAGTACTTC.

A remark on this clone: At the DNA level, this CDR3 is encoded by other sequences in the same sample as well. The CDR3 protein is CASSLGLAGDTGELFF. The CDR3 DNA follows: TGTGCCAGCAGCTTGGGACTAGCGGGAGACACCGGGGAGCTGTTTTTT. J is TRBJ2-2 and V is TRBV5-6; TRBD2 agrees at 12 bases. V shed 0 bases and J 3 bases; nucleotides not matched to a gene: 0. The CDR3 loop spans 16 amino acids. Germline CDR1 and CDR2: SGHDT and YYEEEE.

The chain has TRBV4-3 and TRBJ2-1, with D perhaps TRBD2 (6 bases). This CDR3 has 15 residues. The V end lost 1 base, the J end lost 6 bases, and 13 bases lay between the germline ends. The germline V gene encodes CDR1 LGHNA and CDR2 YSLEER. The CDR3 coding sequence is TGCGCCAGCAGCCAAGTGTTAGCGGACTCCAATGAGCAGTTCTTC. As protein: CASSQVLADSNEQFF.

This clone was observed once. Other DNA variants within this sample encode the same CDR3. V and J are TRBV27 and TRBJ2-7, with D maybe TRBD2 (5 bases). The CDR3 covers 13 residues. Germline CDR1 reads MNHEY; CDR2 reads SMNVEV (reference sequence). V lost 5 bases to trimming and J lost 2 bases, with 10 bases between them. DNA for the CDR3: TGTGCCAGCAGTAGTGCGGGTCCCTACGAGCAGTACTTC. This encodes CASSSAGPYEQYF.

The chain recombines TRBV28 with TRBJ2-7, with D unresolved. The CDR3 length is 14 residues. V was shortened by 2 bases and J by 0 bases, with 8 bases between the two germline ends. The germline CDR1 and CDR2 sequences are MDHEN and SYDVKM. The CDR3 is CASSLRPVSYEQYF. CDR3 DNA sequence: TGTGCCAGCAGTTTAAGGCCAGTCTCCTACGAGCAGTACTTC.

The chain carries TRBV28 and TRBJ2-7; 12 nucleotides agree with TRBD2. This CDR3 contains 14 residues. Germline assignment: CDR1 MDHEN and CDR2 SYDVKM. Trimming removed 7 bases from V and 7 bases from J; junction bases left unmatched: 8. CDR3 residues: CASTFSTSGGEQYF. The CDR3 DNA reads as TGTGCCAGCACCTTCTCGACTAGCGGGGGAGAGCAGTACTTC.

The chain couples TRBV5-1 to TRBJ1-1; no firm D call. V lost 2 bases and J 0 bases, leaving 5 bases between the germline ends. This CDR3 is 13 amino acids long. Per the germline V gene, CDR1 is SGHRS and CDR2 is YFSETQ. CDR3 loop: CASSFEMNTEAFF. CDR3 bases: TGCGCCAGCAGCTTTGAGATGAACACTGAAGCTTTCTTT.

This clone appeared once. The gene calls are TRBV6-6 and TRBJ1-2, with D possibly TRBD1 on 5 matching bases. The V and J ends lost 5 bases and 5 bases respectively, with 12 bases between them. This CDR3 spans 13 amino acids. Germline CDR1 and CDR2: MNHNY and SVGAGI (reference sequence). CDR3 amino acids: CASSQTEIYGYTF. For the CDR3, the DNA is TGTGCCAGCAGTCAGACAGAAATTTATGGCTACACCTTC.

The chain recombines TRBV5-1 with TRBJ2-3; D is ambiguous. V lost 2 bases and J 2 bases, leaving 9 bases between the germline ends. This CDR3 is 14 amino acids long. Germline V gene sequence: CDR1 SGHRS, CDR2 YFSETQ. The CDR3 DNA sequence: TGCGCCAGCAGCTTTGTATCCCACACAGATACGCAGTATTTT. It encodes CASSFVSHTDTQYF.

The V call is TRBV6-6, the J call TRBJ2-7; unclear D gene. V was cut by 5 bases and J by 2 bases, with 10 bases left in between. Germline CDR1 reads MNHNY; CDR2 reads SVGAGI (reference sequence). The CDR3 is 13 residues long. The CDR3 loop reads CASSVSWPYEQYF. Here the CDR3 DNA reads TGTGCCAGCAGTGTGTCGTGGCCCTACGAGCAGTACTTC.

The CDR3: CASSGIGYEQYF. For the CDR3, the DNA is TGTGCCAGCAGTGGTATAGGCTACGAGCAGTACTTC. This chain uses TRBV25-1 with TRBJ2-7; D is uncertain. Trimming left V 4 bases short and J 3 bases short, with 7 bases between. CDR3 size: 12 residues. Looked up from germline, CDR1 is MGHDK and CDR2 is SYGVNS.

This clone was counted once. The rearrangement links TRBV7-9 to TRBJ2-7, with 9 bases that match TRBD1. Germline CDR1 is SEHNR and CDR2 is FQNEAQ (reference sequence). CDR3 length: 14 amino acids. V trimming: 4 bases; J trimming: 3 bases; junction bases outside the gene matches: 4. The DNA for the CDR3 is TGTGCCAGCAGCTCGACAGGGGGTGACTACGAGCAGTACTTC. This codes for CASSSTGGDYEQYF.

The rearrangement uses TRBV13 and TRBJ2-1; D might be TRBD1 (5 bases). Germline CDR1 and CDR2: PRHDT and FYEKMQ (reference sequence). The V and J ends lost 3 bases and 5 bases respectively, with 8 bases between them. CDR3 length: 13 residues. The CDR3 DNA sequence: TGTGCCAGCAGCTTTAGACAGAACAATGAGCAGTTCTTC. Its translation: CASSFRQNNEQFF.

This sequence joins TRBV30 and TRBJ2-7; TRBD1 might be the D (6 bases). CDR3 length: 16 amino acids. Germline V gives CDR1 GTSNPN, CDR2 SVGIG (reference sequence). V lost 1 base to trimming and J lost 2 bases, with 18 bases between them. CDR3 protein: CAWSAHKGHPTYEQYF. DNA of the CDR3: TGTGCCTGGAGTGCCCACAAGGGACACCCAACCTACGAGCAGTACTTC.

This rearrangement joins TRBV4-3 to TRBJ2-7, with TRBD2 matching over 9 bases. Trimming cost V 3 bases and J 7 bases; bases outside gene matches: 13. CDR3 length: 16 amino acids. Germline loops: CDR1 LGHNA, CDR2 YSLEER. DNA of the CDR3: TGCGCCAGCAGCCAGCAAAGGGGACTAGCTTTGGGTGAGCAGTACTTC. Translation gives CASSQQRGLALGEQYF.

This rearrangement joins TRBV5-4 to TRBJ2-5, with D possibly TRBD2 on 5 matching bases. The length of the CDR3 is 14 residues. Germline CDR1 and CDR2: SGHNT and YYREEE (reference sequence). Trimming shortened V by 1 base and J by 5 bases, and 12 bases separated the two germline ends. As DNA, the CDR3 is TGTGCCAGCAGCTTGTACGAGGGCTTTGAGACCCAGTACTTC. Its translation is CASSLYEGFETQYF.

This sequence joins TRBV19 and TRBJ1-3; D is perhaps TRBD1 (5 bases). Germline V lookup: CDR1 LNHDA, CDR2 SQIVND (reference sequence). V was cut by 6 bases and J by 0 bases, with 15 bases left in between. This CDR3 is built from 16 residues. DNA of the CDR3: TGTGCCAGTAGCGACCCACAGGAACCCTCTGGAAACACCATATATTTT. Its protein product is CASSDPQEPSGNTIYF.

The genes are TRBV9 and TRBJ2-5; 7 nucleotides match TRBD1. CDR3 length: 15 residues. Germline loops: CDR1 SGDLS, CDR2 YYNGEE. Trimming at V came to 0 bases and at J to 1 base, leaving 3 bases not matched to a gene. The CDR3 spells CASSVATGSQETQYF. As DNA, the CDR3 is TGTGCCAGCAGCGTAGCGACAGGGTCCCAAGAGACCCAGTACTTC.

The rearrangement links TRBV6-6 to TRBJ1-4; no clear D. CDR3 length: 13 amino acids. Germline-derived CDR1 and CDR2 are MNHNY and SVGAGI (reference sequence). Deletions cut 2 bases from V and 15 bases from J, with 16 bases between. The CDR3: CASSYQATNLVFF. CDR3 nucleotide sequence: TGTGCCAGCAGTTACCAGGCAACGAACCTTGTGTTTTTT.

Details on this clone: Other DNA sequences in the same sample also yield this CDR3. The rearrangement joins TRBV30 to TRBJ2-7; a weak D match, TRBD1 (6 bases). Germline values: CDR1 GTSNPN, CDR2 SVGIG (reference sequence). Trimming stripped 5 bases from V and 0 bases from J, with 8 bases between. The CDR3 has 12 amino acids. The CDR3 loop reads CAWGDNSYEQYF. The CDR3 bases are TGTGCCTGGGGGGACAACTCCTACGAGCAGTACTTC. Full variable domain (remainder filled in from reference TRBV30 and TRBJ2-7): SQTIHQWPATLVQPVGSPLSLECTVEGTSNPNLYWYRQAAGRGLQLLFYSVGIGQISSEVPQNLSASRPQDRQFILSSKKLLLSDSGFYLCAWGDNSYEQYFGPGTRLTVT.

The chain combines TRBV5-6 with TRBJ2-7, with 9 positions matching TRBD1. The V gene end was trimmed by 4 bases and the J gene end by 6 bases; junction bases not matched to a gene: 8. The CDR3 runs to 14 residues. CDR1 is SGHDT, CDR2 YYEEEE, per germline. CDR3 in DNA: TGTGCCAGCAGCCCCGGGACAGGGACTTTCGAGCAGTACTTC. Residues: CASSPGTGTFEQYF.